Detailed here is one T cell receptor beta chain. The length of the CDR3 is 14 residues. Germline V CDR1 and CDR2: SEHNR, FQNEAQ (reference sequence). V lost 5 bases and J lost 0, with 11 bases in between. Original analysis: Amplified reference gene primers provided the basis for estimating nucleated cell counts. The data were produced by immunoSEQ multiplex PCR, yet TCRdb's version contains in-frame clones alone and is incomplete. The V and J calls and clone size were taken over from that table, and D and trimming were inferred from the DNA. The table records some 64,000 clones, about four fifths of them present only once. These data come from a study of blood T cell repertoires in COVID-19. Study-wide context: The United States, Italy and Spain supplied acute and convalescent COVID-19 samples. From T cells, B-cell-depleted T cells, or PBMCs came the material, which was cDNA or gDNA.

The sequence was obtained from a woman aged 55 to 70 with acute or convalescent COVID-19. This chain links TRBV7-9 with TRBJ2-7; unclear D gene. The sample comprised peripheral blood. CDR3 in DNA: TGTGCCAGCAGCGCTTTGGCGGCCTCCTACGAGCAGTACTTC. It yields the protein CASSALAASYEQYF. Full variable domain (outside the CDR3, taken from reference TRBV7-9 and TRBJ2-7): DTGVSQNPRHKITKRGQNVTFRCDPISEHNRLYWYRQTLGQGPEFLTYFQNEAQLEKSRLLSDRFSAERPKGSFSTLEIQRTEQGDSAMYLCASSALAASYEQYFGPGTRLTVT.